This T cell receptor beta chain was obtained from a study of regulatory T cells in long-lasting Graves disease. This clonotype was observed many times. The CDR3 length is 15 residues. Per germline, CDR1 LNHNV and CDR2 YYDKDF (reference sequence). J gave up 8 bases and V 1 base, and 6 bases lay outside the gene matches. Construction of the TCR beta libraries employed iRepertoire HTBI primers in conjunction with Arm-PCR of CDR3 regions. Using its own MiXCR run on the multiplex PCR reads, TCRdb lists one record per CDR3 protein. The sample has about 500,000 distinct CDR3 sequences, around 16% seen once. Documented time point: newly diagnosed GD, antithyroid drugs for less than 3 months. Extracted PBMC RNA gave rise to the TCR library. The sample was also reused in another study, on T cells in Graves' hyperthyroidism and ophthalmopathy.

The source is a man aged 40-50 years with Graves disease. The chain recombines TRBV15 with TRBJ2-1, with 9 bases matching TRBD1. Here the sequenced sample was peripheral blood mononuclear cells (PBMCs), taken at new diagnosis, from a patient treated with antithyroid drugs. The DNA for the CDR3 is TGTGCCACCAGCAGAGGGGACAGGGAAGGGGATGAGCAGTTCTTC. It yields the protein CATSRGDREGDEQFF.